This T cell receptor beta chain was sequenced in a study of blood T cells in healthy people across ages. Germline values: CDR1 SQVTM, CDR2 ANQGSEA. The CDR3 is 13 residues long. V lost 2 bases to trimming and J lost 7 bases; unmatched junction nucleotides: 3. A few counts support this clonotype. A second PCR of roughly 6 to 12 cycles used a sample-barcoded 5' primer and a J-beta primer mix. TCRdb independently ran MiXCR on the 5' RACE reads; one entry per CDR3 protein. This repertoire shows over 500,000 distinct CDR3 sequences, about 28% found once; its top ten account for approximately 3.7%. This sample also belongs to another study, concerning T cells of mothers and their children.

The clonotype originates from a boy between 2 and 10 years old in good health. Material for sequencing was blood. V usage is TRBV29-1 and J usage is TRBJ1-1; 11 bases match TRBD1. CDR3 protein: CSVEWTGGGEAFF. The CDR3 coding sequence is TGCAGCGTTGAATGGACAGGGGGCGGTGAAGCTTTCTTT.